The clone carrying this T cell receptor (beta chain) was counted ten times or more. Its target is unknown. This record belongs to a study of T-cell memory formation after mild COVID-19. Study findings and constraints: Clones that contracted from day 15 to 85 were balanced CD4/CD8, while later expanders leaned CD4+. For second-wave clones that peaked at day 37, SARS-CoV-2 specificity went unverified. The study detected some responding clones in pre-infection memory, suggesting cross-reactive memory joined.

Germline V gene lookup returns CDR1 MGHDK and CDR2 SYGVNS. V was pared by 8 bases and J by 6 bases, with 6 bases of the junction left unmatched. This CDR3 has 14 amino acids. Researchers used 5'RACE with constant-segment primers to make TCR alpha and TCR beta cDNA libraries that carry sample barcodes and UMIs. TCRdb processed the 5' RACE reads anew with MiXCR; each CDR3 protein has one entry. The sample lists 250,000 to 300,000 distinct CDR3 sequences, 8% to 9% occurring once. The sequenced material came from PBMCs or a T cell subset sorted from them (not recorded which). This TCR was recovered from a man between 18 and 35 years old who had mild COVID-19 (a few samples of this study predate the infection). Cell type and time point are not known. V is TRBV25-1 and J is TRBJ2-2; 10 bases are a match to TRBD1. In nucleotides, the CDR3 is TGTGCCAGCTCCGGGACAGGGGACGCCGGGGAGCTGTTTTTT. It codes for CASSGTGDAGELFF. Full variable domain (outside the CDR3, taken from reference TRBV25-1 and TRBJ2-2): EADIYQTPRYLVIGTGKKITLECSQTMGHDKMYWYQQDPGMELHLIHYSYGVNSTEKGDLSSESTVSRIRTEHFPLTLESARPSHTSQYLCASSGTGDAGELFFGEGSRLTVL.